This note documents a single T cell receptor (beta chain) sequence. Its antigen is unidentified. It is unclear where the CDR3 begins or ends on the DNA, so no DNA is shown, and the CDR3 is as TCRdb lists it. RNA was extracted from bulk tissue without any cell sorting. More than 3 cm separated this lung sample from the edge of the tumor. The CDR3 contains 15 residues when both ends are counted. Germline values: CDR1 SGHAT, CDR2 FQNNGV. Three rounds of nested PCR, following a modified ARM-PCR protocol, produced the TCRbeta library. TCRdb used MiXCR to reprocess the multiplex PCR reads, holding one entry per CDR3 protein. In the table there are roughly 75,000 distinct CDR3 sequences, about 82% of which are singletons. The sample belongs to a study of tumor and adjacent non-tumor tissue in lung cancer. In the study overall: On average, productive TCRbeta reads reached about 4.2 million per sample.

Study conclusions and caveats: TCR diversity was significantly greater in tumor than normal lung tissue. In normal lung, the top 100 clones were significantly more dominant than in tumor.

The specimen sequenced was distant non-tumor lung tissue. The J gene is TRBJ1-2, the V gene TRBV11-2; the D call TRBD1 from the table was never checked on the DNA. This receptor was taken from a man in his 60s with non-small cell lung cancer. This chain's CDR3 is CAASRPGQGIYGCTF.